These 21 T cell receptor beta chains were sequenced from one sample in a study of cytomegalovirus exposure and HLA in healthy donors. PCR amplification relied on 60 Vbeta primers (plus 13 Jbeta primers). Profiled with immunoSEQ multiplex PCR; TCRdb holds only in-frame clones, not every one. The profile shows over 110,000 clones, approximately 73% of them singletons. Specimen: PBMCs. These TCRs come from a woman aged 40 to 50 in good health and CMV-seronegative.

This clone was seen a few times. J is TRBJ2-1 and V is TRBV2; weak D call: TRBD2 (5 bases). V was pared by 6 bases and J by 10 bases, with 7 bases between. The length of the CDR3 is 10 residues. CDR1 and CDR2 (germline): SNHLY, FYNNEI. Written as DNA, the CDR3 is TGTGCCAGCAGGGTAGCGGAGCAGTTCTTC. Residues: CASRVAEQFF.

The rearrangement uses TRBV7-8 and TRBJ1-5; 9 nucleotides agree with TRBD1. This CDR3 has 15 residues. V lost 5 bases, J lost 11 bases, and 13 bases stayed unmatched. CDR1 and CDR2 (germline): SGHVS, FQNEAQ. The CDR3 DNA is TGTGCCAGCAGCGATACCGGGACAGGGCTCCGCGCCCAGCATTTT. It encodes CASSDTGTGLRAQHF.

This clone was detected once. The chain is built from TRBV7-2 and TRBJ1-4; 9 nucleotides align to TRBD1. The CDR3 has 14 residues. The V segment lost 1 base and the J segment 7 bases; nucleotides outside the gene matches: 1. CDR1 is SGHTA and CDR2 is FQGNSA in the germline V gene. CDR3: CASSLGQGGEKLFF. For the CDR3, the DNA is TGTGCCAGCAGCTTAGGACAGGGGGGTGAAAAACTGTTTTTT. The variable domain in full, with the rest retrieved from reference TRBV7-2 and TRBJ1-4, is GAGVSQSPSNKVTEKGKDVELRCDPISGHTALYWYRQSLGQGLEFLIYFQGNSAPDKSGLPSDRFSAERTGGSVSTLTIQRTQQEDSAVYLCASSLGQGGEKLFFGSGTQLSVL.

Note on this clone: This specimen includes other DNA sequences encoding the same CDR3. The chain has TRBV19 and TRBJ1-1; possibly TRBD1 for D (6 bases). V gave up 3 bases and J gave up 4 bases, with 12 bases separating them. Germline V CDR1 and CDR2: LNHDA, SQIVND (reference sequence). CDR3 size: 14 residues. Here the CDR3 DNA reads TGTGCCAGTAGTATCGGGGGGCTTGGCACTGAAGCTTTCTTT. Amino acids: CASSIGGLGTEAFF.

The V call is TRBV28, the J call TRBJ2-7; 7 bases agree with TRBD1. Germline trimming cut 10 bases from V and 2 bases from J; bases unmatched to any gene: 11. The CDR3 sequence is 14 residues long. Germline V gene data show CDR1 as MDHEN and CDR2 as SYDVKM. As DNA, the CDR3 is TGTGCCACCGGCACGAAAACAGGGGCCTACGAGCAGTACGTC. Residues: CATGTKTGAYEQYV.

The CDR3 bases are TGTGCCAGTAGTTTCCGCGACAGGGTGGAGGGTGAAGCTTTCTTT. Translation gives CASSFRDRVEGEAFF. The J gene is TRBJ1-1, the V gene TRBV19; 7 bases line up with TRBD1. The germline V gene encodes CDR1 LNHDA and CDR2 SQIVND (reference sequence). This CDR3 is built from 15 residues. After removal of 5 bases from V and 7 bases from J, the junction contained 13 bases not matched to a gene.

The CDR3, as DNA: TGTGCCAGCAGTTACCGACTAGCGGGGGGGTACAATGAGCAGTTCTTC. It is translated as CASSYRLAGGYNEQFF. The V call is TRBV6-6, the J call TRBJ2-1; 14 bases match TRBD2. Unmatched junction bases numbered 1, after V lost 2 bases and J lost 4 bases. The CDR3 extends over 16 amino acids. Germline-derived CDR1 and CDR2 are MNHNY and SVGAGI (reference sequence).

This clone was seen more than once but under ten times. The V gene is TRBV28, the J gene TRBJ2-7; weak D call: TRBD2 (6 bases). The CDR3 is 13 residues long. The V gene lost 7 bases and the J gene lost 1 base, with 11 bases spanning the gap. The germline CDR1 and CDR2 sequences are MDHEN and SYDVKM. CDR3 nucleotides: TGTGCCAGCACCCCCGGGAGATCCTACGAGCAGTACGTC. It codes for CASTPGRSYEQYV.

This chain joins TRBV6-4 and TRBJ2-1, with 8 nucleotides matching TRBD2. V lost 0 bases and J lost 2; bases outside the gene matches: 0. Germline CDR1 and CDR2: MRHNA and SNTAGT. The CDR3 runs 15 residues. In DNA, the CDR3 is TGTGCCAGCAGTGACTCAGCGGGGGCCTACAATGAGCAGTTCTTC. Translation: CASSDSAGAYNEQFF.

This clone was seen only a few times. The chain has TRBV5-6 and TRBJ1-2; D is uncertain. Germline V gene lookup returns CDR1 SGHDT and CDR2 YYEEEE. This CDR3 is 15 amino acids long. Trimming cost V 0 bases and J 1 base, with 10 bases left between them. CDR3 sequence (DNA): TGTGCCAGCAGCTTGGTCGCGGGGAATAACTATGGCTACACCTTC. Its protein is CASSLVAGNNYGYTF.

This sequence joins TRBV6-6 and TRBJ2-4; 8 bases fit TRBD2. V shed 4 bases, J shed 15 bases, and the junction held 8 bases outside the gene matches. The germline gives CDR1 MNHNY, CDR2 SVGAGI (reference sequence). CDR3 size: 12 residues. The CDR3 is CASSSPGGAWYF. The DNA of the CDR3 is TGTGCCAGCAGTTCGCCCGGGGGGGCCTGGTACTTC.

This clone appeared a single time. The CDR3, as DNA: TGCGCCAGCAGCTTGGCCGGGCTAGCGGGGAAGACAGATACGCAGTATTTT. This encodes CASSLAGLAGKTDTQYF. The chain carries TRBV5-1 and TRBJ2-3; 9 bases agree with TRBD2. V was clipped by 0 bases and J by 3 bases; unmatched bases: 8. The CDR3 is 17 amino acids. Germline V gene lookup returns CDR1 SGHRS and CDR2 YFSETQ. The full variable domain, in which reference TRBV5-1 and TRBJ2-3 provide the parts outside the CDR3, is KAGVTQTPRYLIKTRGQQVTLSCSPISGHRSVSWYQQTPGQGLQFLFEYFSETQRNKGNFPGRFSGRQFSNSRSEMNVSTLELGDSALYLCASSLAGLAGKTDTQYFGPGTRLTVL.

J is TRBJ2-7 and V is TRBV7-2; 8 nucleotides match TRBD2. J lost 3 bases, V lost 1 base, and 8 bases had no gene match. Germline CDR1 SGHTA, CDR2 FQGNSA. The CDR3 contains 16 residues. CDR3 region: CASSLVGAGANYEQYV. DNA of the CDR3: TGTGCCAGCAGCTTAGTTGGAGCGGGGGCTAACTACGAGCAGTACGTC.

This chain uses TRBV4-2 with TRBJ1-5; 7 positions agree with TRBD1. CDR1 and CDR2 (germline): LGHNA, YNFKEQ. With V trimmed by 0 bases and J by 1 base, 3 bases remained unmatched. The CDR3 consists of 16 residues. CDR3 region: CASSQDPGQSNQPQHF. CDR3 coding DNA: TGTGCCAGCAGCCAAGACCCGGGACAGAGCAATCAGCCCCAGCATTTT.

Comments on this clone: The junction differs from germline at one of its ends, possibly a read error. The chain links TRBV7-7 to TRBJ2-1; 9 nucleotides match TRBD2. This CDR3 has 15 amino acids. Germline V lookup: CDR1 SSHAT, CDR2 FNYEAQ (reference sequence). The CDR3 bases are TGTGCTAGCAGCGCCGGGACTAGCTGGGACAATGAGCAGTTCTTC. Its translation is CASSAGTSWDNEQFF. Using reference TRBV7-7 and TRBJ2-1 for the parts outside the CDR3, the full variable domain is GAGVSQSPRYKVTKRGQDVTLRCDPISSHATLYWYQQALGQGPEFLTYFNYEAQPDKSGLPSDRFSAERPEGSISTLTIQRTEQRDSAMYRCASSAGTSWDNEQFFGPGTRLTVL.

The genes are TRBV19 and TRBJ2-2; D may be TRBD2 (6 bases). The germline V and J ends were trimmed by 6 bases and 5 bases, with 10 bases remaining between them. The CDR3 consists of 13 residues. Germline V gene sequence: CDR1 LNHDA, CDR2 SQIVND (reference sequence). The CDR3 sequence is CASRDGGTGELFF. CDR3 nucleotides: TGTGCCAGTAGGGACGGGGGTACCGGGGAGCTGTTTTTT.

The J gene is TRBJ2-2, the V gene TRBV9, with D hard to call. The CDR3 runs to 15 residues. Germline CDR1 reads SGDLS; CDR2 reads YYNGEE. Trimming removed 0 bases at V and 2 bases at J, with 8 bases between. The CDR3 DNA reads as TGTGCCAGCAGCGTAGAACAGACCAACACCGGGGAGCTGTTTTTT. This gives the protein CASSVEQTNTGELFF.

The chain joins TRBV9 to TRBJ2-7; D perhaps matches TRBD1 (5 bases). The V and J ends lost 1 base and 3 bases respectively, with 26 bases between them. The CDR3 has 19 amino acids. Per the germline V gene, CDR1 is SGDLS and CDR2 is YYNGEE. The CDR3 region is CASSVKPGLIGDGRYEQYF. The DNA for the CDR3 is TGTGCCAGCAGCGTAAAGCCCGGCCTCATAGGGGATGGGCGCTACGAGCAGTACTTC.

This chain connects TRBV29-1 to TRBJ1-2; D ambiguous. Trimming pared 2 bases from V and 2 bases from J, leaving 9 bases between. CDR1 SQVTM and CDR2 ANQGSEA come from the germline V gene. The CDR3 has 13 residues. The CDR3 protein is CSVEPGVNYGYTF. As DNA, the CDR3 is TGCAGCGTTGAACCCGGAGTAAACTATGGCTACACCTTC.

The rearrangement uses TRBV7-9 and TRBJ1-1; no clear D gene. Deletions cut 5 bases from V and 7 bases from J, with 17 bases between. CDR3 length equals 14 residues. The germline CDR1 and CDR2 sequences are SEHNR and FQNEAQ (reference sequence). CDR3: CASSQNSAKHEAFF. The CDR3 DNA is TGTGCCAGCAGCCAAAATTCCGCGAAGCATGAAGCTTTCTTT.

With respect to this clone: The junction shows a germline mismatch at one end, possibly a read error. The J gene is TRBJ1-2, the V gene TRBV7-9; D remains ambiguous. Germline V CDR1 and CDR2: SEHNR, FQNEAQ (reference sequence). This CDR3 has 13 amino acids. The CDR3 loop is CSSSSSHVQGYTF. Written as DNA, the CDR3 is TGTTCCAGCAGCTCCAGTCATGTGCAAGGCTACACCTTC.